Listed below are T cell receptor beta chains from one sample, sequenced in a study of T cell responses to AZD1222 COVID-19 vaccine. Sequencing used immunoSEQ multiplex PCR; TCRdb keeps in-frame clones, though not all of them. The table records 130,000 to 150,000 clones, 80% to 85% of them present only once. This sample comprised peripheral blood, obtained on day 0 of MenACWY control vaccination. Every receptor here comes from an adult in good health. Each CDR3 is given with its conserved first and last residue.

v_call: TRBV5-1; cdr3_aa: CASRYSGTGNYGYTF
v_call: TRBV5-6; cdr3_aa: CASSPAGGSETQYF
v_call: TRBV19; cdr3_aa: CASSIGAVTEAFF
v_call: TRBV5-1; cdr3_aa: CASSLGGHSIYNEQFF
v_call: TRBV4-1; cdr3_aa: CASSQEGTGDEKLFF
v_call: TRBV2; cdr3_aa: CASRGGGAIYGYTF
v_call: TRBV10-3; cdr3_aa: CATQGAGYQAQHF
v_call: TRBV27; cdr3_aa: CASNQAGGPVDTQYF
v_call: TRBV3-1/TRBV3-2; cdr3_aa: CASSQEYVGYTF
v_call: TRBV6-4; cdr3_aa: CASSAGRGDTQYF
v_call: TRBV7-9; cdr3_aa: CASSSTGTGRNGYTF
v_call: TRBV7-8; cdr3_aa: CASSLAQGYGYTF
v_call: TRBV6-1; cdr3_aa: CASSEAGDGYTF
v_call: TRBV6-5; cdr3_aa: CASSDGGTQYF
v_call: TRBV11-2; cdr3_aa: CASSLAGPSWPQHF
v_call: TRBV7-2; cdr3_aa: CASSRDTNSYNSPLHF
v_call: TRBV5-5; cdr3_aa: CASSSAGTVYNEQFF
v_call: TRBV7-9; cdr3_aa: CASSLRATGVGNTIYF
v_call: TRBV7-9; cdr3_aa: CASSSSRSGASYNSPLHF
v_call: TRBV4-1; cdr3_aa: CASSQAPPHYGYTF
v_call: TRBV29-1; cdr3_aa: CSGRGQRNTEAFF
v_call: TRBV27; cdr3_aa: CASSLSTRGAASTDTQYF
v_call: TRBV11-2; cdr3_aa: CASSWRGDTDTQYF
v_call: TRBV7-6; cdr3_aa: CASSFTTSADTQYF
v_call: TRBV4-1; cdr3_aa: CASSPSGTGAEKLFF
v_call: TRBV19; cdr3_aa: CASSTPIGQGAFGNTIYF
v_call: TRBV25-1; cdr3_aa: CASSDPTSGGPNNEQFF
v_call: TRBV4-1; cdr3_aa: CASSHGPEGQYF
v_call: TRBV5-6; cdr3_aa: CASSSRTGTNNSPLHF
v_call: TRBV24-1; cdr3_aa: CATPADSSYNSPLHF
v_call: TRBV7-9; cdr3_aa: CASTDSQNSIISPLHF
v_call: TRBV6-5; cdr3_aa: CASSRLQSSYNEQFF
v_call: TRBV6-6; cdr3_aa: CASRDLQWKTQYF
v_call: TRBV9; cdr3_aa: CASSVDSSYNSPLHF
v_call: TRBV3-1/TRBV3-2; cdr3_aa: CASSQEMGRGEEKLFF
v_call: TRBV28; cdr3_aa: CASRPRTGSNYGYTF
v_call: TRBV20-1; cdr3_aa: CSGRGSAEAFF